This TCR beta chain emerged from a study of beta chain features in type 1 diabetes. At the level of the study: Cells sorted and examined across all samples totaled more than 90,000,000.

Of the isolated RNA, all was reverse transcribed, and so the sequenced material was expressed TCRB transcripts. About 4 million reads per sample were averaged for naive, central memory and regulatory samples. Clones were sequenced by immunoSEQ multiplex PCR, and TCRdb holds only the in-frame ones, with some missing. The data hold more than 100,000 clones, with roughly 15% observed a single time. General study points: At VDJ recombination sites, type 1 diabetes patients had fewer insertions and more deleted nucleotides. All four CD4+ subsets from Type 1 diabetes patients carried moderately but significantly shorter TCRB CDR3s. Whether TCRB rearrangement is influenced by HLA type was left unresolved in this analysis.

In the case of this clone: The antigen is unknown.

Sequencing used central memory CD4+ T cells from blood. The TCR sequence derives from a man aged 25 to 45 with type 1 diabetes.

The CDR3 nucleotides read TGTGCCAGCAGCTTAGTTCCTTGGCCGGGGGGGGAGACCCAGTACTTC. It encodes CASSLVPWPGGETQYF. This chain connects TRBV7-2 to TRBJ2-5; TRBD2 agrees at 8 bases. The germline V gene has CDR1 SGHTA and CDR2 FQGNSA. The CDR3 has 16 amino acids. J gave up 5 bases and V 1 base, and 9 bases lay outside the gene matches.